This TCR beta chain originates from a study of T cell responses to AZD1222 COVID-19 vaccine. Profiling relied on immunoSEQ multiplex PCR, and the TCRdb table lists in-frame clones only, not all of them. The sample consists of fewer than 200,000 clones, almost 95% of them appearing once. This CDR3 comprises 14 residues. The germline V gene encodes CDR1 MDHEN and CDR2 SYDVKM. The germline V and J ends were trimmed by 4 bases and 5 bases, with 11 bases remaining between them. The sequence came from an adult in good health. The chain uses TRBV28 and TRBJ1-4; D possibly corresponds to TRBD1 (6 bases). This specimen consisted of peripheral blood, obtained on day 0 of AZD1222 vaccination. The CDR3 region has the DNA TGTGCCAGCAGTTCGGGACAACGAAATGAAAAACTGTTTTTT. Translating gives CASSSGQRNEKLFF.